Each of the 17 T cell receptor beta chains below was sequenced from the same sample in a study of T cell responses to AZD1222 COVID-19 vaccine. Method: immunoSEQ multiplex PCR; TCRdb's copy keeps in-frame clones and lacks some. There are 200,000 to 250,000 clones in the sample; approximately 94% occur only once, and approximately 1.7% lies in the top ten. The sequencing used peripheral blood, collected 28 days after the second dose of the MenACWY control vaccine. Every receptor here comes from an adult who received the MenACWY meningococcal vaccine as a control.

The chain has TRBV7-9 and TRBJ1-4, with D possibly being TRBD1 (5 bases). Germline V gene sequence: CDR1 SEHNR, CDR2 FQNEAQ (reference sequence). The V end lost 7 bases, the J end lost 5 bases, and 17 bases lay between the germline ends. The CDR3 is 15 residues long. CDR3 sequence: CASTPEGRMNEKLFF. As DNA, the CDR3 is TGTGCCAGCACACCTGAGGGACGGATGAATGAAAAACTGTTTTTT.

This chain joins TRBV28 and TRBJ1-1; TRBD1 matches at 12 bases. The germline V gene encodes CDR1 MDHEN and CDR2 SYDVKM. The V gene end was trimmed by 6 bases and the J gene end by 7 bases; junction bases not matched to a gene: 6. CDR3 length equals 14 residues. The CDR3 reads CASSRGTGGFEAFF. CDR3 nucleotide sequence: TGTGCCAGCAGCCGCGGGACAGGGGGCTTTGAAGCTTTCTTT.

The chain carries TRBV7-2 and TRBJ2-7; no firm D call. The CDR3 sequence is 14 residues long. The germline gives CDR1 SGHTA, CDR2 FQGNSA. V lost 6 bases and J lost 7, with 19 bases in between. The CDR3 protein is CASSSGRRFEEQYF. Written as DNA, the CDR3 is TGTGCCAGCAGTTCGGGCAGGCGGTTTGAGGAGCAGTACTTC.

The chain uses TRBV9 and TRBJ2-3; D remains ambiguous. Germline CDR1 SGDLS, CDR2 YYNGEE. The CDR3 runs to 14 residues. V was pared by 0 bases and J by 5 bases, with 10 bases between. CDR3 amino acids: CASSVASRIDTQYF. The CDR3 DNA follows: TGTGCCAGCAGCGTAGCTTCCAGGATAGATACGCAGTATTTT.

The sample holds a few counts of this clone. The chain carries TRBV9 and TRBJ2-1; 13 bases fit TRBD2. CDR3 length: 18 amino acids. With V trimmed by 0 bases and J by 8 bases, 11 bases remained unmatched. Germline assignment: CDR1 SGDLS and CDR2 YYNGEE. The CDR3 loop is CASSVGTSGGSRVYEQFF. The CDR3 DNA sequence: TGTGCCAGCAGCGTAGGGACTAGCGGGGGTAGTAGGGTCTATGAGCAGTTCTTC.

The chain has TRBV9 and TRBJ2-3, with D maybe TRBD2 (6 bases). The ends were cut back, 4 bases at V and 1 base at J, with 10 bases in the middle. CDR1 SGDLS and CDR2 YYNGEE come from the germline V gene. This CDR3 contains 14 residues. In DNA, the CDR3 is TGTGCCAGCAGCACACGACTAGGCACAGATACGCAGTATTTT. This gives the protein CASSTRLGTDTQYF.

V gene TRBV5-1 combines with J gene TRBJ1-1; 9 positions agree with TRBD1. The germline CDR1 and CDR2 sequences are SGHRS and YFSETQ. This CDR3 is 13 amino acids long. Germline trimming cut 3 bases from V and 5 bases from J; bases unmatched to any gene: 2. The CDR3 nucleotides read TGCGCCAGCAGCTCACAGGGGGCAACTGAAGCTTTCTTT. This translates into CASSSQGATEAFF.

This clone was counted once. The chain joins TRBV7-2 to TRBJ2-1; D call uncertain. Germline values: CDR1 SGHTA, CDR2 FQGNSA. Trimming cost V 3 bases and J 0 bases, with 9 bases left between them. This CDR3 has 15 amino acids. The CDR3 nucleotides read TGTGCCAGCAGCTTCCGCCTAAGCTCCTACAATGAGCAGTTCTTC. As protein: CASSFRLSSYNEQFF.

Ten or more counts support this clone. The rearrangement uses TRBV2 and TRBJ1-3; tentative D call: TRBD1 (5 bases). In germline, CDR1 is SNHLY, CDR2 FYNNEI. Trimming cost V 3 bases and J 0 bases, with 12 bases left between them. This CDR3 spans 16 amino acids. CDR3 amino acids: CASSDETESSGNTIYF. The DNA for the CDR3 is TGTGCCAGCAGTGACGAGACAGAGAGCTCTGGAAACACCATATATTTT.

V usage is TRBV11-2 and J usage is TRBJ2-7; 7 bases are shared with TRBD1. In germline, CDR1 is SGHAT, CDR2 FQNNGV. The CDR3 consists of 15 residues. V trimming: 2 bases; J trimming: 3 bases; junction bases outside the gene matches: 7. Here the CDR3 reads CASSLRQGADYEQYF. CDR3 nucleotides: TGTGCCAGCAGCTTAAGACAGGGAGCGGACTACGAGCAGTACTTC.

The genes are TRBV9 and TRBJ2-1; 7 bases match TRBD2. Germline V gives CDR1 SGDLS, CDR2 YYNGEE. The CDR3 totals 17 residues. V lost 0 bases and J lost 3; bases outside the gene matches: 9. The CDR3 reads CASSVGVREAYYNEQFF. The CDR3 nucleotides read TGTGCCAGCAGCGTAGGAGTCCGGGAGGCCTACTACAATGAGCAGTTCTTC.

The chain carries TRBV7-3 and TRBJ2-5; the D is unclear. The germline V gene encodes CDR1 SGHTA and CDR2 FQGTGA. V lost 0 bases and J 1 base, leaving 9 bases between the germline ends. The CDR3 runs 15 residues. The CDR3 spells CASSLTTSLQETQYF. CDR3 nucleotides: TGTGCCAGCAGCTTAACGACATCCCTCCAAGAGACCCAGTACTTC.

The V gene is TRBV28, the J gene TRBJ1-2, with D possibly TRBD1 on 6 matching bases. Germline CDR1 and CDR2: MDHEN and SYDVKM. The CDR3 runs 17 residues. Trimming pared 5 bases from V and 7 bases from J, leaving 26 bases between. The DNA of the CDR3 is TGTGCCAGCAGTCCAACTGGAAGGGGGGGGAAGGGGACTGGCTACACCTTC. It yields the protein CASSPTGRGGKGTGYTF.

This rearrangement joins TRBV19 to TRBJ1-1; TRBD1 matches 8 bases. Germline CDR1 reads LNHDA; CDR2 reads SQIVND (reference sequence). This CDR3 is 15 amino acids long. The J segment lost 5 bases and the V segment lost 0 bases, leaving 5 bases of the junction unmatched. DNA of the CDR3: TGTGCCAGTAGTATAGACCGGACAGGGAATACTGAAGCTTTCTTT. Translating it yields CASSIDRTGNTEAFF. Full variable domain (missing parts from reference TRBV19 and TRBJ1-1): DGGITQSPKYLFRKEGQNVTLSCEQNLNHDAMYWYRQDPGQGLRLIYYSQIVNDFQKGDIAEGYSVSREKKESFPLTVTSAQKNPTAFYLCASSIDRTGNTEAFFGQGTRLTVV.

J is TRBJ2-7 and V is TRBV7-2; D is possibly TRBD1 (6 bases). Trimming cost V 5 bases and J 4 bases, with 18 bases left between them. The CDR3 is 15 amino acids. Germline V lookup: CDR1 SGHTA, CDR2 FQGNSA. The CDR3 reads CASSQGSMGPYEQYF. The CDR3 nucleotides are TGTGCCAGCAGCCAGGGGTCTATGGGCCCGTACGAGCAGTACTTC.

V and J are TRBV5-1 and TRBJ2-1; D perhaps matches TRBD2 (5 bases). The germline V gene encodes CDR1 SGHRS and CDR2 YFSETQ. The germline V and J ends were trimmed by 0 bases and 2 bases, with 15 bases remaining between them. The CDR3 consists of 17 residues. CDR3 sequence: CASSLVSTGNAYNEQFF. In nucleotides, the CDR3 is TGCGCCAGCAGCTTGGTCAGCACCGGGAACGCCTACAATGAGCAGTTCTTC. The variable domain in full, with the rest retrieved from reference TRBV5-1 and TRBJ2-1, is KAGVTQTPRYLIKTRGQQVTLSCSPISGHRSVSWYQQTPGQGLQFLFEYFSETQRNKGNFPGRFSGRQFSNSRSEMNVSTLELGDSALYLCASSLVSTGNAYNEQFFGPGTRLTVL.

This clone was observed a handful of times. The chain couples TRBV7-3 to TRBJ1-1; D is unresolved. The germline gives CDR1 SGHTA, CDR2 FQGTGA. Trimming left V 1 base short and J 5 bases short, with 8 bases between. This CDR3 has 13 residues. CDR3 sequence: CASSLMSGTEAFF. CDR3 nucleotides: TGTGCCAGCAGCTTAATGAGTGGTACTGAAGCTTTCTTT. Full variable domain (remainder filled in from reference TRBV7-3 and TRBJ1-1): GAGVSQTPSNKVTEKGKYVELRCDPISGHTALYWYRQSLGQGPEFLIYFQGTGAADDSGLPNDRFFAVRPEGSVSTLKIQRTERGDSAVYLCASSLMSGTEAFFGQGTRLTVV.